This entry features one T cell receptor beta chain sequence. This entry comes from a study of blood T cells in healthy people across ages. A J-beta primer mix and a sample-barcoded 5' primer were used in a second PCR of roughly 6 to 11 cycles. TCRdb re-called the 5' RACE reads with MiXCR, one entry per CDR3 protein. The sample shows approximately 1.5 million distinct CDR3 sequences, approximately 43% of them seen only once. PBMCs were isolated at a quantity of at least 7 million per sample. The V gene end was trimmed by 4 bases and the J gene end by 4 bases; junction bases not matched to a gene: 3. Per the germline V gene, CDR1 is MGHDK and CDR2 is SYGVNS. The CDR3 sequence is 13 residues long.

The TCR comes from a woman aged 18-35 years in good health. This sequence joins TRBV25-1 and TRBJ1-2; 7 bases map to TRBD1. What was sequenced was blood. The CDR3 protein is CASSGDSTYGYTF. Written as DNA, the CDR3 is TGTGCCAGCAGTGGGGACAGTACCTATGGCTACACCTTC.